Sample share makes the clone carrying this T cell receptor beta chain medium-sized. These data are taken from a study of metastatic and nonmetastatic thyroid tumors. Thyroid surgery was performed in patients who had received no treatment beforehand. With MiXCR, TCRdb called clones anew from the PCR reads. The table records 25,000 to 35,000 clones, 30% of them present only once. Trimming shortened V by 0 bases and J by 2 bases, and 5 bases separated the two germline ends. CDR3 length: 13 amino acids. Germline CDR1 reads KGHSH; CDR2 reads LQKENI. Sequencing was carried out using blood. This TCR came from a female donor with papillary thyroid cancer or a benign thyroid nodule (not recorded which). Some clones in this sample may be carry-over from other donors' samples. The chain employs TRBV18 and TRBJ2-7; D call uncertain. The CDR3 loop reads CASSPPSAYEQYF. CDR3 bases: TGTGCCAGCTCACCACCGTCAGCCTACGAGCAGTACTTC.